Listed here are 9 T cell receptor beta chains from one sample, sequenced in a study of blood T cell repertoires in COVID-19. Sequenced by immunoSEQ multiplex PCR; TCRdb stores in-frame clones only, minus some. The sample includes approximately 250,000 clones, 84% of them seen just once. The source material was peripheral blood. These TCRs come from a human donor in a cohort sampled during active COVID-19.

The chain combines TRBV28 with TRBJ2-6, with unresolved D. Germline assignment: CDR1 MDHEN and CDR2 SYDVKM. The CDR3 contains 14 residues. Trimming shortened V by 1 base and J by 2 bases, and 3 bases separated the two germline ends. The CDR3 protein is CASSLLAGANVLTF. CDR3 bases: TGTGCCAGCAGTTTATTAGCTGGGGCCAACGTCCTGACTTTC.

J is TRBJ2-7 and V is TRBV7-2; possibly TRBD2 for D (6 bases). The germline gives CDR1 SGHTA, CDR2 FQGNSA. Trimming left V 1 base short and J 7 bases short, with 17 bases between. The CDR3 has 15 amino acids. The DNA of the CDR3 is TGTGCCAGCAGCTTAGATCCTAGCGCGACCCGGGAGCAGTACTTC. Amino acids: CASSLDPSATREQYF.

The chain joins TRBV13 to TRBJ2-7, with 8 positions matching TRBD1. The CDR3 is made up of 16 amino acids. Germline CDR1 is PRHDT and CDR2 is FYEKMQ (reference sequence). Unmatched junction bases numbered 8, after V lost 2 bases and J lost 2 bases. CDR3 sequence reads: CASSLTSTGGPYEQYF. The CDR3 DNA sequence: TGTGCCAGCAGCTTAACATCTACAGGGGGGCCCTACGAGCAGTACTTC. Combining the CDR3 with reference TRBV13 and TRBJ2-7 gives the whole variable domain AAGVIQSPRHLIKEKRETATLKCYPIPRHDTVYWYQQGPGQDPQFLISFYEKMQSDKGSIPDRFSAQQFSDYHSELNMSSLELGDSALYFCASSLTSTGGPYEQYFGPGTRLTVT.

This chain links TRBV6-5 with TRBJ2-1, with 8 bases matching TRBD1. This CDR3 spans 12 amino acids. V lost 6 bases, J lost 8 bases, and 3 bases stayed unmatched. Germline CDR1 is MNHEY and CDR2 is SVGAGI. CDR3 sequence reads: CASSHRGYEQFF. In nucleotides, the CDR3 is TGTGCCAGCAGCCACAGGGGGTATGAGCAGTTCTTC.

The chain couples TRBV4-3 to TRBJ2-7, with TRBD1 matching 9 bases. This CDR3 is 14 amino acids long. J gave up 6 bases and V 4 bases, and 7 bases lay outside the gene matches. Germline lookup yields CDR1 LGHNA and CDR2 YSLEER. CDR3 coding DNA: TGCGCCAGCAGCCCCGGACAGGGGTTTGGCGAGCAGTACTTC. Translating it yields CASSPGQGFGEQYF.

V usage is TRBV7-6 and J usage is TRBJ2-2, with 9 bases that match TRBD2. Germline loops: CDR1 SGHVS, CDR2 FNYEAQ. The V gene end was trimmed by 2 bases and the J gene end by 5 bases; junction bases not matched to a gene: 6. CDR3 length: 16 residues. The CDR3 loop is CASSLPSAGGTGELFF. The CDR3 DNA reads as TGTGCCAGCAGCTTACCTTCGGCGGGAGGGACCGGGGAGCTGTTTTTT. Drawing the rest from reference TRBV7-6 and TRBJ2-2, the complete variable domain is GAGVSQSPRYKVTKRGQDVALRCDPISGHVSLYWYRQALGQGPEFLTYFNYEAQQDKSGLPNDRFSAERPEGSISTLTIQRTEQRDSAMYRCASSLPSAGGTGELFFGEGSRLTVL.

The rearrangement uses TRBV5-5 and TRBJ1-6; 10 bases are shared with TRBD1. The V gene's germline CDR1 is SGHKS and CDR2 YYEKEE (reference sequence). The CDR3 has 19 amino acids. The V segment lost 4 bases and the J segment 3 bases; nucleotides outside the gene matches: 13. This chain's CDR3 is CASSPDPRDRGVYNSPLHF. DNA for the CDR3: TGTGCCAGCAGCCCGGACCCCCGGGACAGGGGAGTCTATAATTCACCCCTCCACTTT.

The genes are TRBV29-1 and TRBJ1-1; the match to TRBD1 covers 8 bases. The CDR3 loop spans 14 amino acids. Germline values: CDR1 SQVTM, CDR2 ANQGSEA. The J segment lost 5 bases and the V segment lost 3 bases, leaving 8 bases of the junction unmatched. The CDR3 sequence: CSVESGTGWTEAFF. CDR3 in DNA: TGCAGCGTTGAGAGTGGGACAGGATGGACTGAAGCTTTCTTT.

This chain connects TRBV3-1 (or the pseudogene TRBV3-2) to TRBJ2-3; 9 bases line up with TRBD2. The J segment lost 3 bases and the V segment lost 4 bases, leaving 8 bases of the junction unmatched. In germline, CDR1 is LGHDT, CDR2 YNNKEL (reference sequence). The CDR3 sequence is 16 residues long. The CDR3 DNA reads as TGTGCCAGCAGCCGGGGGGATAGCGGGAGTACAGATACGCAGTATTTT. The encoded protein is CASSRGDSGSTDTQYF.